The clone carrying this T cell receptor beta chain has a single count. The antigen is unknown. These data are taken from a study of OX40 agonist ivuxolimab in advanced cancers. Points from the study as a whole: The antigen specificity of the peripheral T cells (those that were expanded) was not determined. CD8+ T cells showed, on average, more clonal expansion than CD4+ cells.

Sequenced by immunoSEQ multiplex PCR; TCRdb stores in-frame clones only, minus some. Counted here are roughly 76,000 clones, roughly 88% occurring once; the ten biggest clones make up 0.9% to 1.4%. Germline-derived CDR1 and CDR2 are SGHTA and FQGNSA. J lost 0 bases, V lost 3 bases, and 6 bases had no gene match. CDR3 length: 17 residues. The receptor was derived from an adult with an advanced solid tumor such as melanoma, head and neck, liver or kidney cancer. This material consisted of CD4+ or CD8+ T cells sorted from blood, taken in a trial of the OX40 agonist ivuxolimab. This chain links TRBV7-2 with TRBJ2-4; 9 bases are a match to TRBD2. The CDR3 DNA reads TGTGCCAGCAGCTTTAGTACTAGCGGGTCAGCCAAAAACATTCAGTACTTC. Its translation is CASSFSTSGSAKNIQYF.